This is a list of T cell receptor beta chains from one sample in a study of T cell responses to AZD1222 COVID-19 vaccine. Profiled with immunoSEQ multiplex PCR; TCRdb holds only in-frame clones, not every one. The sample has about 160,000 clones, 88% seen once. Sequencing was performed on peripheral blood, taken on day 0 of AZD1222 vaccination. These receptors were taken from an adult in good health. Each CDR3 is given with its conserved first and last residue.

j_call: TRBJ2-2; v_call: TRBV7-6; cdr3_aa: CASSQGLAGARTGELFF
j_call: TRBJ2-3; v_call: TRBV12-3/TRBV12-4; cdr3_aa: CASSSYTDTQYF
j_call: TRBJ1-2; v_call: TRBV28; cdr3_aa: CASSTGQAGSYGYTF
j_call: TRBJ2-3; v_call: TRBV6-1; cdr3_aa: CASSEGAYTDTQYF
j_call: TRBJ2-1; v_call: TRBV11-2; cdr3_aa: CASRLAGLDNEQFF
j_call: TRBJ1-1; v_call: TRBV4-2; cdr3_aa: CASSRGGATNTEAFF
j_call: TRBJ2-3; v_call: TRBV5-1; cdr3_aa: CASSPGPLEAQYF
j_call: TRBJ1-3; v_call: TRBV18; cdr3_aa: CASSPYPLNSGNTIYF
j_call: TRBJ2-5; v_call: TRBV4-3; cdr3_aa: CASSQGWGHPGGETQYF
j_call: TRBJ1-4; v_call: TRBV4-2; cdr3_aa: CASPGEIYEKLFF
j_call: TRBJ2-2; v_call: TRBV9; cdr3_aa: CASSGTGALNTGELFF
j_call: TRBJ1-2; v_call: TRBV9; cdr3_aa: CASSPERQGWAGGYTF
j_call: TRBJ1-5; v_call: TRBV28; cdr3_aa: CASSPKDGKNQPQHF
j_call: TRBJ2-7; v_call: TRBV6-5; cdr3_aa: CASTPDRSSYEQYF
j_call: TRBJ1-6; v_call: TRBV28; cdr3_aa: CASSFHPGRLDSPLHF
j_call: TRBJ2-2; v_call: TRBV7-3; cdr3_aa: CASSFSGGPTGELFF
j_call: TRBJ1-5; v_call: TRBV28; cdr3_aa: CASSLRRPGGQPQHF